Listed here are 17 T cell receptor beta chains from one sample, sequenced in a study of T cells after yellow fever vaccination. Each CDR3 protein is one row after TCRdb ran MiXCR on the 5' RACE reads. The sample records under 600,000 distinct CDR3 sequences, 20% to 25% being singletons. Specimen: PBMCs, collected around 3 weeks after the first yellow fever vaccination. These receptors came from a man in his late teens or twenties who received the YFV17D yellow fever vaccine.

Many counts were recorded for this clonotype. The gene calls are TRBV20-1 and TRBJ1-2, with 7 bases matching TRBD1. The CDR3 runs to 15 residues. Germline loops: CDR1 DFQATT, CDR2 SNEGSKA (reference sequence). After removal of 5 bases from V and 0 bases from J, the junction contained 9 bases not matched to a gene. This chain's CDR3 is CSAQEDGTANYGYTF. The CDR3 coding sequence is TGCAGTGCTCAAGAGGATGGGACAGCTAACTATGGCTACACCTTC.

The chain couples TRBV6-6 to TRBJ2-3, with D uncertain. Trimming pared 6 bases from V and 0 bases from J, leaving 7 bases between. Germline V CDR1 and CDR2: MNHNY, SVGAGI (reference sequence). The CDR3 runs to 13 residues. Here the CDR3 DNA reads TGTGCCAGCAGGCAGCCTAGCACAGATACGCAGTATTTT. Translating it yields CASRQPSTDTQYF.

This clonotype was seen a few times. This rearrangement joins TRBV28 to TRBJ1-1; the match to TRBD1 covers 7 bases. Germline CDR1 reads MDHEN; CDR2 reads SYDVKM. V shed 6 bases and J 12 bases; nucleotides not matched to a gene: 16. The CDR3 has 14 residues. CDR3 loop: CASSDRVDPPQPFF. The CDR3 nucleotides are TGTGCCAGCAGCGACAGGGTGGACCCTCCCCAACCTTTCTTT.

CDR3 loop: CASSHSKRGPDTQYF. The CDR3 DNA is TGTGCCAGCAGCCACTCAAAGCGAGGGCCGGATACGCAGTATTTT. The chain joins TRBV4-2 to TRBJ2-3, with D perhaps TRBD2 (5 bases). The CDR3 is 15 residues long. Trimming left V 3 bases short and J 6 bases short, with 16 bases between. The germline CDR1 and CDR2 sequences are LGHNA and YNFKEQ.

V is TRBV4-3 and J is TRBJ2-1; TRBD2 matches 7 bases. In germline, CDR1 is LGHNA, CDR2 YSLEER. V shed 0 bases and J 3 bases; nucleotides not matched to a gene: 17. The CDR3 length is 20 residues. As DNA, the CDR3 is TGCGCCAGCAGCCAAGATTTCCCCGAGAGGGCGGGGGAGAACTACAATGAGCAGTTCTTC. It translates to CASSQDFPERAGENYNEQFF.

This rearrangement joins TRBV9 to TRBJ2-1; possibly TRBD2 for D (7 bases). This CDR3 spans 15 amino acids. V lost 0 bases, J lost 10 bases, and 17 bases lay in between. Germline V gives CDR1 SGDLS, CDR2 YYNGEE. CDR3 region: CASSVAGGPGSEQFF. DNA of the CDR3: TGTGCCAGCAGCGTAGCCGGGGGGCCGGGTTCGGAGCAGTTCTTC. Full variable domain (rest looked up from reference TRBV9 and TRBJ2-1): DSGVTQTPKHLITATGQRVTLRCSPRSGDLSVYWYQQSLDQGLQFLIQYYNGEERAKGNILERFSAQQFPDLHSELNLSSLELGDSALYFCASSVAGGPGSEQFFGPGTRLTVL.

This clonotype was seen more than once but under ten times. This CDR3 reads CASSIGTGLNSPLHF. The CDR3 DNA sequence: TGTGCCAGTAGTATAGGAACAGGTCTGAATTCACCCCTCCACTTT. The chain is built from TRBV19 and TRBJ1-6; TRBD1 might be the D (5 bases). The CDR3 is made up of 15 amino acids. Per germline, CDR1 LNHDA and CDR2 SQIVND (reference sequence). Trimming removed 1 base from V and 7 bases from J, with 11 bases in between.

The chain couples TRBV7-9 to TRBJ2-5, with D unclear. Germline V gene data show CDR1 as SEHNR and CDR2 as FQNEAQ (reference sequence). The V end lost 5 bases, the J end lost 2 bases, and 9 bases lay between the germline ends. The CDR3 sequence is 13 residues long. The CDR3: CASSVTSQETQYF. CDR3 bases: TGTGCCAGCAGCGTCACTTCACAAGAGACCCAGTACTTC.

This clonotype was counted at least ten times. CDR3 nucleotides: TGTGCCAGCAGTACCCGGGGGAAAGAGACCCAGTACTTC. Amino acid sequence: CASSTRGKETQYF. The chain uses TRBV28 and TRBJ2-5; TRBD2 might be the D (6 bases). The CDR3 extends over 13 amino acids. Germline V gives CDR1 MDHEN, CDR2 SYDVKM. Trimming cost V 5 bases and J 3 bases, with 10 bases left between them.

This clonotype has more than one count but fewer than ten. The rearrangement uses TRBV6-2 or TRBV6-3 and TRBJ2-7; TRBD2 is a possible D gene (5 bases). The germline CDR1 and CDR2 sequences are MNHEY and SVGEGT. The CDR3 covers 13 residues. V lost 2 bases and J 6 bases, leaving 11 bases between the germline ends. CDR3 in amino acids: CASSYVAGGEQYV. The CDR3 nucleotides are TGTGCCAGCAGTTACGTCGCGGGCGGCGAGCAGTACGTC.

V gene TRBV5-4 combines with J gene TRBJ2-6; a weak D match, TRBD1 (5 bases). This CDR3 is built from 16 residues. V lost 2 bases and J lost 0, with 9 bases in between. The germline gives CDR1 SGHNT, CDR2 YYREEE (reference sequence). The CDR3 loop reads CASSFYRNSGANVLTF. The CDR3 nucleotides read TGTGCCAGCAGCTTCTACAGGAACTCTGGGGCCAACGTCCTGACTTTC. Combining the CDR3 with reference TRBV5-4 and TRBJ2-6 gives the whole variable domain ETGVTQSPTHLIKTRGQQVTLRCSSQSGHNTVSWYQQALGQGPQFIFQYYREEENGRGNFPPRFSGLQFPNYSSELNVNALELDDSALYLCASSFYRNSGANVLTFGAGSRLTVL.

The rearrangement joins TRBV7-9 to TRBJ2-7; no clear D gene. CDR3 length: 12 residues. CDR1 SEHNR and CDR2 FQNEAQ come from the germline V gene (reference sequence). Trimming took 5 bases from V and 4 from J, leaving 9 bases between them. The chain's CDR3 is CASSGYGYEQYF. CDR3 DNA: TGTGCCAGCAGCGGCTACGGTTACGAGCAGTACTTC.

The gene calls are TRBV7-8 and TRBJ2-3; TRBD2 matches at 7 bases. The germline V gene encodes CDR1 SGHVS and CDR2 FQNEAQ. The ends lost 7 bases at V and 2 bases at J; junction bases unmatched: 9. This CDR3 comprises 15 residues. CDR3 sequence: CASNHGTTPTDTQYF. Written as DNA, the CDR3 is TGTGCCAGCAACCACGGGACTACCCCCACAGATACGCAGTATTTT.

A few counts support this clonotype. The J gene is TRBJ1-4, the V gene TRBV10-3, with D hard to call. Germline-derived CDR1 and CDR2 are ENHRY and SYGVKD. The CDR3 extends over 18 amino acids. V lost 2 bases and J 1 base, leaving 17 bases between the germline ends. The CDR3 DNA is TGTGCCATCAGTGAGGGGGTTGGCAGTTTGAAAACTAATGAAAAACTGTTTTTT. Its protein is CAISEGVGSLKTNEKLFF.

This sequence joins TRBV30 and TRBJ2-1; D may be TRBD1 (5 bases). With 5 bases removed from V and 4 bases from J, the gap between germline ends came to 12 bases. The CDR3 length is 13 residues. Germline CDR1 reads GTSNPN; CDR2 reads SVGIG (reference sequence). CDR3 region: CAWAGLGYNEQFF. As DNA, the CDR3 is TGTGCCTGGGCAGGGCTGGGATACAATGAGCAGTTCTTC.

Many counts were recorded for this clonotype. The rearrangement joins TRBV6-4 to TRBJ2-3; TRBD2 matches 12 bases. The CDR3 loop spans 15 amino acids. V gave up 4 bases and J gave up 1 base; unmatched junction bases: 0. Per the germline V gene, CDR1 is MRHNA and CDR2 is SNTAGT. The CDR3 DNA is TGTGCCAGCAGTGGGACTAGCGGGGGCACAGATACGCAGTATTTT. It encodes CASSGTSGGTDTQYF.

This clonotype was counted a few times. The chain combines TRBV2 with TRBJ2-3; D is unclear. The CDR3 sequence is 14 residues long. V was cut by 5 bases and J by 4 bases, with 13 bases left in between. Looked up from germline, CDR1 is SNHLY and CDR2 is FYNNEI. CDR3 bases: TGTGCCAGCAGTCCGTCGACCCGACCAGATACGCAGTATTTT. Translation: CASSPSTRPDTQYF.